The T cell receptor beta chain under discussion was sequenced for a study of patients and donors after allogeneic stem cell transplantation (dated by TCRdb to between 2020 and 2021). The library relied on RT-PCR. The sample was run on a NextSeq 550. The public sequencing data were trimmed at Q25 with fastp and processed into clonotypes with MiXCR by TCRdb, which kept only in-frame beta chains. Duplicate CDR3 protein sequences are folded into a single record with the most common DNA and genes. The sample table contains approximately 140,000 distinct CDR3 sequences; only one count was recorded for approximately 35% of them. 40% to 55% of the sample comes from the top ten. This clonotype was detected a few times. Its binding antigen is unknown. It has no much larger one-base neighbor in the sample; base qualities were not kept. Spanning cysteine to phenylalanine, the CDR3 consists of 14 amino acids. Of all the DNA, just the CDR3 is kept, 42 bases in frame from base 1. Clipping removes 7 bases from V and 8 bases from J, with 10 as the unmatched junction base count.

Here the chain combines TRBV12-3 or TRBV12-4 and TRBJ1-2; 10 bases in the middle match TRBD1. The source is a human donor who was either an allogeneic HSCT recipient or a stem cell or donor lymphocyte infusion donor (not recorded which). It is not recorded whose cells these are; they may come from a transplant donor. The specimen sequenced was blood, either unsorted or a sorted T cell fraction (not recorded which). CDR3 region: CASITPGQGSGYTF. The sequenced DNA is TGTGCCAGCATAACCCCGGGACAGGGGAGCGGCTACACCTTC.